The 27 T cell receptor beta chains below come from one sample, sequenced in a study of T cells in Graves' hyperthyroidism and ophthalmopathy. RNA transcripts gave rise to amplified TCR beta CDR3 regions. A first-round RT-PCR of the TCR CDR3 used the HTBI primer set. MiXCR was run by TCRdb on the multiplex PCR reads, yielding one entry per CDR3 protein. The sample lists some 700,000 distinct CDR3 sequences; 15% to 20% were seen once. The sample consisted of blood. The receptor set was obtained from a man over 45 with Graves' hyperthyroidism.

This clonotype was seen ten or more times. This chain uses TRBV9 with TRBJ2-7, with TRBD1 matching over 7 bases. Trimming removed 0 bases from V and 5 bases from J; junction bases left unmatched: 2. Germline CDR1 is SGDLS and CDR2 is YYNGEE. This CDR3 is 13 amino acids long. DNA of the CDR3: TGTGCCAGCAGCGTAGACAGGGGTGACGAGCAGTACTTC. Its translation is CASSVDRGDEQYF.

The chain carries TRBV6-6 and TRBJ2-1; maybe TRBD1 (5 bases). The CDR3 extends over 14 amino acids. Trimming shortened V by 2 bases and J by 8 bases, and 13 bases separated the two germline ends. Germline values: CDR1 MNHNY, CDR2 SVGAGI (reference sequence). The CDR3 spells CASSYGQGFDEQFF. The CDR3 DNA follows: TGTGCCAGCAGTTACGGGCAGGGTTTCGATGAGCAGTTCTTC.

This clonotype was recorded at least ten times. This chain joins TRBV6-6 and TRBJ2-3; D gene unclear. The CDR3 contains 16 residues. The germline CDR1 and CDR2 sequences are MNHNY and SVGAGI (reference sequence). V was pared by 2 bases and J by 0 bases, with 12 bases between. The CDR3 region has the DNA TGTGCCAGCAGTTACGGGGTGATGACAAGCACAGATACGCAGTATTTT. This codes for CASSYGVMTSTDTQYF.

This clonotype has a count of ten or more. The rearrangement uses TRBV7-2 and TRBJ1-1; tentatively, D is TRBD1 (6 bases). V was pared by 3 bases and J by 4 bases, with 9 bases between. Germline V gene sequence: CDR1 SGHTA, CDR2 FQGNSA. The CDR3 totals 13 residues. The DNA for the CDR3 is TGTGCCAGCAGCTTCGGGGGCTCCACTGAAGCTTTCTTT. This sequence encodes CASSFGGSTEAFF. Filled out from reference TRBV7-2 and TRBJ1-1, the complete variable domain reads GAGVSQSPSNKVTEKGKDVELRCDPISGHTALYWYRQSLGQGLEFLIYFQGNSAPDKSGLPSDRFSAERTGGSVSTLTIQRTQQEDSAVYLCASSFGGSTEAFFGQGTRLTVV.

The chain employs TRBV15 and TRBJ2-7; no firm D call. Trimming removed 0 bases from V and 0 bases from J, with 12 bases in between. The CDR3 runs 16 residues. Germline V gene lookup returns CDR1 LNHNV and CDR2 YYDKDF (reference sequence). DNA of the CDR3: TGTGCCACCAGCAGAGATTGGGCAGGAAGCTCCTACGAGCAGTACTTC. This gives the protein CATSRDWAGSSYEQYF.

The gene calls are TRBV4-1 and TRBJ2-7, with D possibly called TRBD1 or TRBD2 (6 bases each). V was pared by 0 bases and J by 5 bases, with 11 bases between. Germline V gene lookup returns CDR1 MGHRA and CDR2 YSYEKL. CDR3 size: 14 residues. The CDR3 DNA is TGCGCCAGCAGCCAAGATATGGGGGGCAACGAGCAGTACTTC. This gives the protein CASSQDMGGNEQYF.

The V gene is TRBV6-2 or TRBV6-3, the J gene TRBJ1-5; the match to TRBD1 covers 7 bases. The germline gives CDR1 MNHEY, CDR2 SVGEGT. V was pared by 5 bases and J by 5 bases, with 6 bases of the junction left unmatched. This CDR3 has 14 amino acids. The CDR3 here is CASSHQGVYQPQHF. Written as DNA, the CDR3 is TGTGCCAGCAGTCACCAGGGGGTTTATCAGCCCCAGCATTTT.

In this sample, this clonotype turned up many times. V and J are TRBV30 and TRBJ2-2; D is unclear. This CDR3 has 11 amino acids. The V and J ends lost 0 bases and 7 bases respectively, with 3 bases between them. Germline V gene sequence: CDR1 GTSNPN, CDR2 SVGIG (reference sequence). The CDR3 here is CAWSVVGELFF. The DNA of the CDR3 is TGTGCCTGGAGTGTAGTCGGGGAGCTGTTTTTT.

The gene calls are TRBV29-1 and TRBJ1-1, with TRBD1 matching over 10 bases. V lost 5 bases and J lost 0; bases outside the gene matches: 6. The CDR3 is 15 amino acids. CDR1 and CDR2 (germline): SQVTM, ANQGSEA. CDR3 amino acids: CSVLGTGALNTEAFF. In nucleotides, the CDR3 is TGCAGCGTTTTGGGGACAGGGGCACTGAACACTGAAGCTTTCTTT.

Many counts were recorded for this clonotype. The rearrangement links TRBV28 to TRBJ2-7, with TRBD2 as a possible D gene (5 bases). Germline V gene sequence: CDR1 MDHEN, CDR2 SYDVKM. The CDR3 has 15 residues. V dropped 2 bases and J dropped 1 base, with 12 bases sitting between them. The CDR3 nucleotides read TGTGCCAGCAGTTTAGCGCGAGAGGGATCCTACGAGCAGTACTTC. Residues: CASSLAREGSYEQYF.

V and J are TRBV19 and TRBJ1-2; 10 nucleotides align to TRBD1. In germline, CDR1 is LNHDA, CDR2 SQIVND (reference sequence). V dropped 2 bases and J dropped 8; count of bases not matched to a gene: 14. This CDR3 is built from 17 residues. CDR3 residues: CASSITRSRQGARGYTF. The CDR3 DNA reads as TGTGCCAGTAGTATAACTCGGTCGAGACAGGGGGCGCGAGGCTACACCTTC.

This clonotype was detected ten times or more. This chain connects TRBV11-3 to TRBJ2-3; D possibly corresponds to TRBD1 (5 bases). V lost 0 bases and J 2 bases, leaving 15 bases between the germline ends. The CDR3 length is 17 residues. In germline, CDR1 is SGHNT, CDR2 YENEEA. The CDR3 loop reads CASSLDRRGHSTDTQYF. For the CDR3, the DNA is TGTGCCAGCAGCTTAGATCGGCGTGGACACTCCACAGATACGCAGTATTTT.

This clonotype was recorded at least ten times. The rearrangement joins TRBV7-9 to TRBJ2-7; perhaps TRBD2 as D (6 bases). Looked up from germline, CDR1 is SEHNR and CDR2 is FQNEAQ (reference sequence). This CDR3 has 16 amino acids. Deletions cut 4 bases from V and 5 bases from J, with 21 bases between. For the CDR3, the DNA is TGTGCCAGCAGCTACGGATCGGGACTTGTGGGGAACGAGCAGTACTTC. It codes for CASSYGSGLVGNEQYF.

This clonotype was picked up many times. The chain uses TRBV10-1 and TRBJ2-1; 9 positions agree with TRBD2. In germline, CDR1 is WNHNN, CDR2 SYGVQD (reference sequence). This CDR3 contains 14 residues. The junction had 10 bases not matched to a gene; V was cut back by 7 bases and J by 9 bases. CDR3 amino acids: CASKGGSGSVEQFF. CDR3 in DNA: TGCGCCAGCAAGGGAGGTAGCGGGAGTGTTGAGCAGTTCTTC.

Ten or more counts support this clonotype. The V call is TRBV15, the J call TRBJ2-7; 9 bases match TRBD1. Trimming at V came to 4 bases and at J to 5 bases, leaving 6 bases not matched to a gene. Germline CDR1 and CDR2: LNHNV and YYDKDF (reference sequence). The CDR3 loop spans 14 amino acids. Here the CDR3 reads CATSIGTGPNEQYF. DNA for the CDR3: TGTGCCACCAGCATCGGGACAGGGCCCAACGAGCAGTACTTC.

Remarks on this clonotype: This may stem from a read error, because a much larger clone lies one nucleotide away. A read error is likely, as this CDR3 ends without the conserved phenylalanine or tryptophan. The chain is built from TRBV15 and TRBJ2-7; D uncertain. V lost 1 base to trimming and J lost 2 bases, with 9 bases between them. This CDR3 is built from 14 residues. Germline-derived CDR1 and CDR2 are LNHNV and YYDKDF (reference sequence). CDR3 sequence reads: CATSRGDFTYEQYL. The DNA for the CDR3 is TGTGCCACCAGCAGAGGAGACTTTACCTACGAGCAGTACCTC.

This chain links TRBV10-3 with TRBJ1-5; D ambiguous. V was clipped by 4 bases and J by 3 bases, with 7 bases between them. The germline gives CDR1 ENHRY, CDR2 SYGVKD. CDR3 size: 13 residues. The CDR3 here is CAISGANNQPQHF. CDR3 DNA sequence: TGTGCCATCAGTGGGGCCAACAATCAGCCCCAGCATTTT.

The table lists this clonotype with many counts. The chain combines TRBV20-1 with TRBJ2-5; TRBD1 aligns across 11 bases. Germline CDR1 DFQATT, CDR2 SNEGSKA (reference sequence). This CDR3 has 14 amino acids. The trim removed 6 bases at V and 2 bases at J, leaving 5 bases unmatched. The CDR3 nucleotides are TGCAGTGCATACAGGGACAGGGGGCAAGAGACCCAGTACTTC. It is translated as CSAYRDRGQETQYF.

V is TRBV5-1 and J is TRBJ2-7, with D possibly being TRBD2 (6 bases). Germline lookup yields CDR1 SGHRS and CDR2 YFSETQ. This CDR3 spans 16 amino acids. Trimming removed 0 bases from V and 4 bases from J, with 17 bases in between. The CDR3 loop is CASSLEYREVTYEQYF. CDR3 nucleotide sequence: TGCGCCAGCAGCTTGGAGTATAGGGAGGTTACGTACGAGCAGTACTTC. Filled out from reference TRBV5-1 and TRBJ2-7, the complete variable domain reads KAGVTQTPRYLIKTRGQQVTLSCSPISGHRSVSWYQQTPGQGLQFLFEYFSETQRNKGNFPGRFSGRQFSNSRSEMNVSTLELGDSALYLCASSLEYREVTYEQYFGPGTRLTVT.

There are a few counts of this clonotype. The J gene is TRBJ2-3, the V gene TRBV7-3, with TRBD2 identical over 7 bases. CDR1 is SGHTA, CDR2 FQGTGA, per germline. The junction had 10 bases not matched to a gene; V was cut back by 1 base and J by 3 bases. The CDR3 consists of 17 residues. The CDR3 sequence is CASSLSPSGISTDTQYF. The CDR3 DNA follows: TGTGCCAGCAGCTTAAGTCCCAGCGGGATAAGTACAGATACGCAGTATTTT.

This chain joins TRBV2 and TRBJ2-7; weak D call: TRBD2 (5 bases). CDR1 is SNHLY and CDR2 is FYNNEI in the germline V gene. Deletions cut 7 bases from V and 1 base from J, with 14 bases between. The CDR3 is 14 residues long. CDR3 amino acids: CASTDEGSSYEQYF. The CDR3, as DNA: TGTGCCAGCACCGATGAGGGAAGTTCCTACGAGCAGTACTTC. Supplemented by reference TRBV2 and TRBJ2-7, the full variable domain reads EPEVTQTPSHQVTQMGQEVILRCVPISNHLYFYWYRQILGQKVEFLVSFYNNEISEKSEIFDDQFSVERPDGSNFTLKIRSTKLEDSAMYFCASTDEGSSYEQYFGPGTRLTVT.

This clonotype appeared a few times. This chain uses TRBV3-1 with TRBJ1-1; 8 nucleotides agree with TRBD1. With 4 bases clipped from V and 7 bases from J, the junction kept 11 bases outside the gene matches. In germline, CDR1 is LGHDT, CDR2 YNNKEL (reference sequence). This CDR3 comprises 15 residues. The CDR3 DNA reads as TGTGCCAGCAGCCTCCGACAGGGGAAGCGTGGTGAAGCTTTCTTT. Residues: CASSLRQGKRGEAFF.

This sequence joins TRBV20-1 and TRBJ1-2; weak D call: TRBD1 (5 bases). Germline CDR1 DFQATT, CDR2 SNEGSKA (reference sequence). This CDR3 spans 14 amino acids. Trimming removed 6 bases at V and 3 bases at J, with 17 bases between. The CDR3: CSARNEGVDYGYTF. DNA for the CDR3: TGCAGTGCCAGGAACGAAGGGGTCGACTATGGCTACACCTTC.

V gene TRBV7-2 combines with J gene TRBJ2-1; 13 nucleotides line up with TRBD2. There are 15 residues in the CDR3. V lost 5 bases and J lost 8; bases outside the gene matches: 6. The germline gives CDR1 SGHTA, CDR2 FQGNSA. The CDR3 loop reads CASSPRLAGGDEQFF. CDR3 sequence (DNA): TGTGCCAGCAGCCCGCGACTAGCGGGAGGAGATGAGCAGTTCTTC.

The chain recombines TRBV30 with TRBJ2-2; D gene uncertain. CDR3 size: 15 residues. Trimming pared 5 bases from V and 5 bases from J, leaving 18 bases between. Germline V gives CDR1 GTSNPN, CDR2 SVGIG (reference sequence). The CDR3 bases are TGTGCCTGGGAACCCGCCTTTACCCGGACCGGGGAGCTGTTTTTT. Its translation: CAWEPAFTRTGELFF.

Only a few counts were recorded for this clonotype. V and J are TRBV20-1 and TRBJ2-3; 12 bases align to TRBD2. The germline V gene has CDR1 DFQATT and CDR2 SNEGSKA (reference sequence). The CDR3 spans 15 residues. The junction had 9 bases not matched to a gene; V was cut back by 6 bases and J by 5 bases. The CDR3 DNA reads as TGCAGTGCGTTTACTAGCGGGAGGTCTGGAGATACGCAGTATTTT. Translation gives CSAFTSGRSGDTQYF.

At least ten counts were recorded for this clonotype. V usage is TRBV28 and J usage is TRBJ2-3; 10 positions agree with TRBD1. CDR1 and CDR2 (germline): MDHEN, SYDVKM. The CDR3 is 15 residues long. Trimming cost V 5 bases and J 2 bases; bases outside gene matches: 4. CDR3 coding DNA: TGTGCCAGCAGTCGACAGGGGGCAAACACAGATACGCAGTATTTT. It yields the protein CASSRQGANTDTQYF.